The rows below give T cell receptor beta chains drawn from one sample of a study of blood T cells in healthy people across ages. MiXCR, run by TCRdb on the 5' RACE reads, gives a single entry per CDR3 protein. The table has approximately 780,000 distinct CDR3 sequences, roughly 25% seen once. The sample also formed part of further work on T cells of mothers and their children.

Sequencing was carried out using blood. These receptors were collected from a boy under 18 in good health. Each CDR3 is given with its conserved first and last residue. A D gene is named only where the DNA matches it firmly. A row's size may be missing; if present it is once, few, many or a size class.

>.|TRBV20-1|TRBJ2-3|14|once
TGCAGTGCATCGCTACTAGGGAGCACAGATACGCAGTATTTT
CSASLLGSTDTQYF
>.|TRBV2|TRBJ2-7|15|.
TGTGCCAGCAGTGAGTCCGGACTGATCTCCTACGAGCAGTACTTC
CASSESGLISYEQYF
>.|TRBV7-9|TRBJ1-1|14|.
TGTGCCAGCAGCTCATCGACCAGGAACACTGAAGCTTTCTTT
CASSSSTRNTEAFF
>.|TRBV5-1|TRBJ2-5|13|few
TGCGCCAGCAGCTTGGCATCAGGGAAGGAGCAGTACTTC
CASSLASGKEQYF
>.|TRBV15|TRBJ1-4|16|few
TGTGCCACCAGCAGTGGTCCGGGACGGCCGAATGAAAAACTGTTTTTT
CATSSGPGRPNEKLFF
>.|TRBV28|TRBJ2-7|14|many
TGTGCCAGCGCTGGAGGCAGCAATATCCACGAGCAGTACTTC
CASAGGSNIHEQYF
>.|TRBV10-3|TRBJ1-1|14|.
TGTGCCATCAGTGAGACGCTAGGGAACACTGAAGCTTTCTTT
CAISETLGNTEAFF
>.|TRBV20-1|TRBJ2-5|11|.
TGCAGTGCTAGAGATGGGCAGACCCAGTACTTC
CSARDGQTQYF
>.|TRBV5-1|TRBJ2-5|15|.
TGCGCCAGCAGCTTGGTGGCGGGGGCCGGGGAGACCCAGTACTTC
CASSLVAGAGETQYF
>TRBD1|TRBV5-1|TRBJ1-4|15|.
TGCGCCGGCAGCTTGGCCGGGACAGGGGCTGAAAAACTGTTTTTT
CAGSLAGTGAEKLFF
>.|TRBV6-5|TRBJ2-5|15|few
TGTGCCAGCAGTTACCATCGGGTAGGGCAAGAGACCCAGTACTTC
CASSYHRVGQETQYF
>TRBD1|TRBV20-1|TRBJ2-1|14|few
TGCAGTGTTCCAGGGGGTAGCTCCTACAATGAGCAGTTCTTC
CSVPGGSSYNEQFF
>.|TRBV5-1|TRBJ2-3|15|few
TGCGCCAGCAGCTTAGCGACGGCTAGCACAGATACGCAGTATTTT
CASSLATASTDTQYF
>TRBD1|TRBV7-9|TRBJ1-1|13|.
TGTGCCAGCATCAGGGACAGTCACACTGAAGCTTTCTTT
CASIRDSHTEAFF
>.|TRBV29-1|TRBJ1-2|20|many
TGCAGCGTTGAGGGTGCTTGGGAAGTACGGGCAGGGTCGGACACGCAAGGCTACACCTTC
CSVEGAWEVRAGSDTQGYTF
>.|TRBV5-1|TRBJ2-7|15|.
TGCGCCAGCAGCCCCAATGTCCGACAGCTCTACGAGCAGTACTTC
CASSPNVRQLYEQYF
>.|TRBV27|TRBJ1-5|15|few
TGTGCCAGCAGTTTATTAGGAGGGAACAATCAGCCCCAGCATTTT
CASSLLGGNNQPQHF